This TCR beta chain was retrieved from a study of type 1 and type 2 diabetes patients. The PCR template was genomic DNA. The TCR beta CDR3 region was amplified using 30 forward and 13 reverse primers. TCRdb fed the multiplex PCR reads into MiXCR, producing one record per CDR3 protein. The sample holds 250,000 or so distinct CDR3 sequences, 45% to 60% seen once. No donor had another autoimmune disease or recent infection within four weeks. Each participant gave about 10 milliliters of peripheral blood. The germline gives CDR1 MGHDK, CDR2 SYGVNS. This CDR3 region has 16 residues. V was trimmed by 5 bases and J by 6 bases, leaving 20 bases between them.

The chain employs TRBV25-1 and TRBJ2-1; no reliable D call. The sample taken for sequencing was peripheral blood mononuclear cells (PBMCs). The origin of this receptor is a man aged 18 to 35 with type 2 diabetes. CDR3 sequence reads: CASSYRRNLLANEQFF. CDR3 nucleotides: TGTGCCAGCAGTTACCGCCGGAACTTACTGGCCAATGAGCAGTTCTTC.